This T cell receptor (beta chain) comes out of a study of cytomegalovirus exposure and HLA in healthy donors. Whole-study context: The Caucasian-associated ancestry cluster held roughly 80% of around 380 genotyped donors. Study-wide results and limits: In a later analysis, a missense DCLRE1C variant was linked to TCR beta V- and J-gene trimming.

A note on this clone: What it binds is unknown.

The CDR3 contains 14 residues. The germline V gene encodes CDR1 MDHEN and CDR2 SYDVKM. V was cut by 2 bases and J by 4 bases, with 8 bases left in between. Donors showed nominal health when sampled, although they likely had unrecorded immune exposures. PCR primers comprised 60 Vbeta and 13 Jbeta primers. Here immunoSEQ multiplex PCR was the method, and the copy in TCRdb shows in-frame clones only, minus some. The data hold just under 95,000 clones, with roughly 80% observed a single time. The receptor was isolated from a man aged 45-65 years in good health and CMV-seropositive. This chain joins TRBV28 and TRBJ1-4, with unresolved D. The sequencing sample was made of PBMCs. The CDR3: CASSLNPGNEKLFF. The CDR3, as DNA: TGTGCCAGCAGTTTAAATCCGGGTAATGAAAAACTGTTTTTT.